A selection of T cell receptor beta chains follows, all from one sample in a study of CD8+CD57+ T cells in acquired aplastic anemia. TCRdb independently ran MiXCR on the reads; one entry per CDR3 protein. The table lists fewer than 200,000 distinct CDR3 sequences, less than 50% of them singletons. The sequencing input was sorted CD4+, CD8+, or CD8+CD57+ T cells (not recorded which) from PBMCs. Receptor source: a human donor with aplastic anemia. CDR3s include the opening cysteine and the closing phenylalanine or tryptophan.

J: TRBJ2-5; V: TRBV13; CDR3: CASSSGHQETQYF
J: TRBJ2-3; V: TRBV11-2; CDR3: CASSLDQASGDRDTQYF
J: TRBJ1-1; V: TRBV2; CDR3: CASSDGGVNTEAFF
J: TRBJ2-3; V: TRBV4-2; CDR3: CASSLKAAGGADTQYF
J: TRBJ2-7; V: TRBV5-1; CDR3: CASSLDAGGYSYEQYF
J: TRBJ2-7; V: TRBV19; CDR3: CASSRRSSYEQYF
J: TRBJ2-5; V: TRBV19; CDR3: CASRQQGGVETQYF
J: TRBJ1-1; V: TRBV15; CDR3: CATSSPFLGHMNTEAFF
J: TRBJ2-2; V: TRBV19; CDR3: CASSTLAANTGELFF
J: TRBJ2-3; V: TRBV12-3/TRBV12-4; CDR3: CASSLVGDLRTQYF
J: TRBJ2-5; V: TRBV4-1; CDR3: CASSLRTEETQYF
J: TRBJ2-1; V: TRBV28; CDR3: CASIPSGGTYNEQFF
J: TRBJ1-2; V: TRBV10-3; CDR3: CAYAGTGGADYGYTF
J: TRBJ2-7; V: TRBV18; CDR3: CASSPPASGPYEQYF
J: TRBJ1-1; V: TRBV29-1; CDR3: CSVGRREAFF
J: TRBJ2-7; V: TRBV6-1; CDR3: CASHRPAGGKVGEQYF
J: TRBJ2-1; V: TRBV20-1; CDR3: CSAERGNEQFF
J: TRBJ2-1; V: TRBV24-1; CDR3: CAQGQGGSNEQFF
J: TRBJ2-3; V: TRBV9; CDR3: CASSVAPGGTDTQYF
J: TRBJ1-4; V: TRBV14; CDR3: CASSREKGGEKLFF
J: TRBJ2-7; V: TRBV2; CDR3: CASRATSGSADEQYF
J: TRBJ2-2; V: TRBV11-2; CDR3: CASSLSAGGELFF
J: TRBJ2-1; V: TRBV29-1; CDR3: CSAAEIRLAREQFF
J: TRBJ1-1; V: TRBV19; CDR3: CASSYIIGRGTTEAFF
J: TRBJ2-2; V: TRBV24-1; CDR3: CATGGGAGTGELFF
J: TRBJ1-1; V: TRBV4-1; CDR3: CASSQATGQGTEAFF
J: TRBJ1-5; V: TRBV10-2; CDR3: CASSESGGRLQPQHF
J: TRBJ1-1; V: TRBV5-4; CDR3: CASSFDWPNTEAFF
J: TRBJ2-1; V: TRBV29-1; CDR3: CSVRVDANEQFF
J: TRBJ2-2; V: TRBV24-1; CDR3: CATSANREKGGELFF
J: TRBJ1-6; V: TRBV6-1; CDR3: CASSNPQGLSYSPLHF
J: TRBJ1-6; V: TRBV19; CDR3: CASTGQSNSPLHF
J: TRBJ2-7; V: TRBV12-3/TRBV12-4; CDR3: CASSRPGQGESEQYF
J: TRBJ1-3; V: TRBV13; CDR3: CASSLGGRPGNTIYF
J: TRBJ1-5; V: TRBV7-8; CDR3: CASSLVRALDHQPQHF
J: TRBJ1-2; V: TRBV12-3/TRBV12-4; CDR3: CASSFGGTPYGYTF
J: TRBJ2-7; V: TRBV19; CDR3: CASRKDRVLSPQYF
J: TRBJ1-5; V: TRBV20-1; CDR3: CSARDSGNQPQHF
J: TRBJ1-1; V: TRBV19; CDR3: CASSMQGNTEAFF
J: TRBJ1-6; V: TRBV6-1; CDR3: CAIRDRLNSPLHF
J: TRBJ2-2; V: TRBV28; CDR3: CASSNRGPVSGELFF
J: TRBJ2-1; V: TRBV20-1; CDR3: CSASGAGAKSYNEQFF
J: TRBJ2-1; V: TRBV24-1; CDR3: CATPRQVGLRDQFF
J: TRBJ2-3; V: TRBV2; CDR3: CASSGLASTDTQYF
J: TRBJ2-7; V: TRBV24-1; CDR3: CATASSGRAGEQYF
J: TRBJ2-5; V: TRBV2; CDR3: CASSGGPGETQYF
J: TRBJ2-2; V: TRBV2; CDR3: CASSPTPRGGNTGELFF
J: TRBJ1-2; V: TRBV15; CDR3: CATSRGWWAVANYGYTF
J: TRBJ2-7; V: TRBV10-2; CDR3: CASRQSGSYEQYF
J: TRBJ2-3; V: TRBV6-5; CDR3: CASSFGQADTQYF
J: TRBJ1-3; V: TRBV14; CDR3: CASSHSAWGNTIYF
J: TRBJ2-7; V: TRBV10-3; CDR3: CAISEGVGEQYF
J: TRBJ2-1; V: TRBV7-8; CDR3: CASSLVAGTSNEQFF
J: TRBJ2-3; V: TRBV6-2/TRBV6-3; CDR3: CASSYNRLAGGPRPDTQYF